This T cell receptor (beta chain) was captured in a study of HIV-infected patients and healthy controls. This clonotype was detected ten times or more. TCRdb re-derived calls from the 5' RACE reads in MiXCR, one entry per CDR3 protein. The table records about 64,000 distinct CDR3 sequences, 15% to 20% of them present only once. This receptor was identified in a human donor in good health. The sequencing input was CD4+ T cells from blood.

CDR3 in amino acids: CSANRLNTEAFF. CDR3 nucleotide sequence: TGCAGTGCTAACAGGCTGAACACTGAAGCTTTCTTT. V usage is TRBV20-1 and J usage is TRBJ1-1; possible D gene TRBD1, 5 bases. The CDR3 is 12 residues long. V was shortened by 4 bases and J by 0 bases, with 6 bases between the two germline ends. The V gene's germline CDR1 is DFQATT and CDR2 SNEGSKA (reference sequence).